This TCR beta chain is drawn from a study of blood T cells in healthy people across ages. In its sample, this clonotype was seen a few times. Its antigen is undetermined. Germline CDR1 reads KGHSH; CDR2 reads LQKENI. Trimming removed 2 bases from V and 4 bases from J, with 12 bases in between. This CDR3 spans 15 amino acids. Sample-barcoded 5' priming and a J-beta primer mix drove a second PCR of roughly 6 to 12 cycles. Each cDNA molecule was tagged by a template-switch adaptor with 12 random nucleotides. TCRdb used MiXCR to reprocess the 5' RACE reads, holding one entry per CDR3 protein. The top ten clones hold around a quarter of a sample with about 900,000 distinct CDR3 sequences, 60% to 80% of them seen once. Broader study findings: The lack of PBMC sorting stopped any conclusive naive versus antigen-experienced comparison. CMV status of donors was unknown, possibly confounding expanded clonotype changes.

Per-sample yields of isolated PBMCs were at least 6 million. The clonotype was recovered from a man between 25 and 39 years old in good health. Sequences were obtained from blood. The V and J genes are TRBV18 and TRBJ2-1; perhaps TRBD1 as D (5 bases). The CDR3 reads CASSPSSGPYNEQFF. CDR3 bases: TGTGCCAGCTCACCATCTTCAGGGCCATACAATGAGCAGTTCTTC.